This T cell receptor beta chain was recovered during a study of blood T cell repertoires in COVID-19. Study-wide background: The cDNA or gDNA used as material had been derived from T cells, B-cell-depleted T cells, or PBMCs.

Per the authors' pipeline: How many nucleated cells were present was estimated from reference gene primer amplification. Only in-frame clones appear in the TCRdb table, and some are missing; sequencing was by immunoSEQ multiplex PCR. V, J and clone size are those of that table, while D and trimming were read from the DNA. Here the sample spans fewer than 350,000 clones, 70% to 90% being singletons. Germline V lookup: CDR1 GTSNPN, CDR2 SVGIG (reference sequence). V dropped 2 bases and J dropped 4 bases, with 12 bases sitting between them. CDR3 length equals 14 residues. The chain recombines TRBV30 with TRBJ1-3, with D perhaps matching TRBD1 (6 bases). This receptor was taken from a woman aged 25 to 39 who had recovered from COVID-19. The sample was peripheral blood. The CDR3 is CAWSRQGYGNTIYF. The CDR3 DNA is TGTGCCTGGAGTAGGCAGGGGTACGGAAACACCATATATTTT.